This TCR beta chain appears in the sequencing data of a study of shared clonotypes between healthy human individuals. This CDR3 contains 14 residues. Per germline, CDR1 MDHEN and CDR2 SYDVKM. Note on this clone: Relative to the germline gene, one junction end is altered; a read error may explain this.

In the original workflow: ImmunoSEQ gave junction-only sequences without quality scores, so filtering differed. Generated by immunoSEQ multiplex PCR, the TCRdb table keeps only in-frame clones and is missing some. V and J calls and clone size are those listed in that table; D and trimming were worked out from the DNA. The repertoire holds a few hundred thousand clones, with around 81% as singletons. The source of this sequence is a woman in her 40s in good health. Some clones in this sample may be carry-over from other donors' samples. This chain uses TRBV28 with TRBJ2-5; no definite D call. Sequencing was performed on PBMCs. The CDR3: CANSLTDGVETQYF. Here the CDR3 DNA reads TGTGCCAACAGTTTAACGGACGGAGTAGAGACCCAGTACTTC.